This T cell receptor beta chain was sequenced in a study of response to subunit inactivated influenza vaccine. TCRdb passed the RT-PCR reads through MiXCR, listing each CDR3 protein once. The sample lists about 530,000 distinct CDR3 sequences; 10% to 15% were seen once. In germline, CDR1 is MNHEY, CDR2 SMNVEV (reference sequence). Trimming took off 3 bases at V and 1 base at J, with 16 bases between the two ends. This CDR3 spans 16 amino acids. The TCR sequence derives from a man in his fifties or sixties who received an inactivated influenza vaccine. The source was PBMCs from blood, collected around seven weeks after vaccination. V gene TRBV27 combines with J gene TRBJ2-7, with a tentative D call TRBD2 (6 bases). The CDR3 region has the DNA TGTGCCAGCAGTTTTTCATCGGCGGGGTCTTCCTACGAGCAGTACTTC. The encoded protein is CASSFSSAGSSYEQYF.